The 27 T cell receptor beta chains in this list originate from one sample, sequenced in a study of technical replicates of blood from several donors. Assay: immunoSEQ multiplex PCR; the TCRdb copy retains only in-frame clones and omits some. The repertoire consists of over 75,000 clones, with nearly 98% occurring once and the leading ten covering 0.18%. The specimen sequenced was T cells isolated from PBMCs. The receptor set was obtained from a human donor in good health.

The rearrangement uses TRBV7-9 and TRBJ1-2, with TRBD1 matching 10 bases. J was trimmed by 5 bases and V by 4 bases; bases with no gene match: 4. The CDR3 has 14 residues. Germline lookup yields CDR1 SEHNR and CDR2 FQNEAQ (reference sequence). CDR3 sequence: CASSSWDRGYGYTF. For the CDR3, the DNA is TGTGCCAGCAGCTCGTGGGACAGGGGATATGGCTACACCTTC.

The chain has TRBV7-3 and TRBJ1-5, with D hard to call. Germline V gives CDR1 SGHTA, CDR2 FQGTGA. V was cut by 5 bases and J by 0 bases, with 11 bases left in between. This CDR3 is built from 15 residues. CDR3 DNA: TGTGCCAGCAGCCCGGCGGGTTATAGCAATCAGCCCCAGCATTTT. It specifies CASSPAGYSNQPQHF.

J is TRBJ2-6 and V is TRBV5-1, with 8 bases matching TRBD2. The V gene's germline CDR1 is SGHRS and CDR2 YFSETQ. There are 17 residues in the CDR3. The trim removed 5 bases at V and 0 bases at J, leaving 7 bases unmatched. The CDR3 loop is CASRSWTSNSGANVLTF. The CDR3 bases are TGCGCCAGCAGGTCGTGGACTAGCAACTCTGGGGCCAACGTCCTGACTTTC. Combining the CDR3 with reference TRBV5-1 and TRBJ2-6 gives the whole variable domain KAGVTQTPRYLIKTRGQQVTLSCSPISGHRSVSWYQQTPGQGLQFLFEYFSETQRNKGNFPGRFSGRQFSNSRSEMNVSTLELGDSALYLCASRSWTSNSGANVLTFGAGSRLTVL.

CDR3 nucleotide sequence: TGCGCCAGCAGCTTGGATTTGGGGGGGAAAGCTTTCTTT. It is translated as CASSLDLGGKAFF. The chain uses TRBV5-1 and TRBJ1-1; the D gene is possibly TRBD1 (5 bases). The CDR3 contains 13 residues. V lost 0 bases and J lost 9, with 12 bases in between. The V gene's germline CDR1 is SGHRS and CDR2 YFSETQ.

The CDR3 nucleotides read TGTGCCAGCAGCCCCCCGACAGGGTTAAATACGCAGTATTTT. It yields the protein CASSPPTGLNTQYF. This chain links TRBV11-1 with TRBJ2-3; 7 positions match TRBD1. The germline V gene encodes CDR1 SGHAT and CDR2 FQDESV (reference sequence). This CDR3 region has 14 residues. Trimming cost V 5 bases and J 7 bases; bases outside gene matches: 9.

CDR3 bases: TGTGCCAGCAGCTTTTCACCGGGACAGGGGCCTGATGAGCAGTTCTTC. Its protein is CASSFSPGQGPDEQFF. V usage is TRBV7-3 and J usage is TRBJ2-1; 10 bases match TRBD1. This CDR3 region has 16 residues. The V gene's germline CDR1 is SGHTA and CDR2 FQGTGA. V gave up 3 bases and J gave up 8 bases; unmatched junction bases: 10.

This clone was seen only once. This rearrangement joins TRBV4-2 to TRBJ2-1, with 10 bases identical to TRBD1. This CDR3 contains 14 residues. Germline V gene data show CDR1 as LGHNA and CDR2 as YNFKEQ. Unmatched junction bases numbered 4, after V lost 4 bases and J lost 7 bases. The CDR3 DNA reads TGTGCCAGCAGCCCTGGACAGGGGGTGAATGAGCAGTTCTTC. It codes for CASSPGQGVNEQFF.

The V call is TRBV9, the J call TRBJ1-2; the D is unclear. Germline CDR1 reads SGDLS; CDR2 reads YYNGEE. CDR3 length equals 14 residues. Trimming pared 1 base from V and 4 bases from J, leaving 11 bases between. Written as DNA, the CDR3 is TGTGCCAGCAGCGTACAACCGAGTTCCTATGGCTACACCTTC. It yields the protein CASSVQPSSYGYTF.

J is TRBJ1-3 and V is TRBV19; 7 bases align to TRBD1. The V gene end was trimmed by 5 bases and the J gene end by 0 bases; junction bases not matched to a gene: 13. The germline gives CDR1 LNHDA, CDR2 SQIVND (reference sequence). The CDR3 extends over 18 amino acids. The CDR3 spells CASSPGGTAFLSGNTIYF. CDR3 DNA: TGTGCCAGTAGTCCTGGAGGGACAGCCTTTCTCTCTGGAAACACCATATATTTT.

The J gene is TRBJ2-3, the V gene TRBV28; D is ambiguous. From germline, CDR1 is MDHEN and CDR2 SYDVKM. Trimming removed 2 bases from V and 0 bases from J, with 9 bases in between. The CDR3 spans 15 residues. The CDR3 loop is CASSLERTSTDTQYF. Written as DNA, the CDR3 is TGTGCCAGCAGTTTAGAGAGAACTAGCACAGATACGCAGTATTTT.

The rearrangement joins TRBV7-3 to TRBJ2-2; 7 nucleotides align to TRBD2. The CDR3 contains 15 residues. The V gene's germline CDR1 is SGHTA and CDR2 FQGTGA. J was trimmed by 3 bases and V by 1 base; bases with no gene match: 2. CDR3 protein: CASSLRGGDTGELFF. The CDR3 bases are TGTGCCAGCAGCTTAAGGGGGGGGGACACCGGGGAGCTGTTTTTT.

The V gene is TRBV27, the J gene TRBJ1-2; tentatively, D is TRBD1 (5 bases). CDR3 length: 15 residues. Germline lookup yields CDR1 MNHEY and CDR2 SMNVEV (reference sequence). The germline V and J ends were trimmed by 0 bases and 6 bases, with 14 bases remaining between them. CDR3 loop: CASSLSWGAGDGYTF. CDR3 sequence (DNA): TGTGCCAGCAGTTTATCGTGGGGCGCGGGGGATGGCTACACCTTC.

The genes are TRBV27 and TRBJ2-7, with a tentative D call TRBD2 (5 bases). V was trimmed by 5 bases and J by 7 bases, leaving 24 bases between them. The CDR3 totals 16 residues. Germline V gives CDR1 MNHEY, CDR2 SMNVEV (reference sequence). The CDR3 nucleotides read TGTGCCAGCAGTCTCAAAGCTGACCCGCGACCGGGGGAGCAGTACTTC. Translation gives CASSLKADPRPGEQYF.

V usage is TRBV11-2 and J usage is TRBJ1-1; the D is unclear. This CDR3 comprises 14 residues. V was shortened by 0 bases and J by 1 base, with 6 bases between the two germline ends. Germline values: CDR1 SGHAT, CDR2 FQNNGV. This CDR3 is CASSLERGNTEAFF. In DNA form, the CDR3 reads TGTGCCAGCAGCTTAGAGCGAGGGAACACTGAAGCTTTCTTT.

The gene calls are TRBV30 and TRBJ2-2, with 8 positions matching TRBD1. V lost 3 bases to trimming and J lost 7 bases; unmatched junction nucleotides: 1. The CDR3 totals 12 residues. Germline V lookup: CDR1 GTSNPN, CDR2 SVGIG (reference sequence). CDR3 bases: TGTGCCTGGAGCACAGGGGGCGGGGAGCTGTTTTTT. Residues: CAWSTGGGELFF.

The rearrangement uses TRBV2 and TRBJ2-2, with 7 bases fitting TRBD1. This CDR3 spans 14 amino acids. Germline CDR1 and CDR2: SNHLY and FYNNEI. V shed 7 bases, J shed 5 bases, and the junction held 7 bases outside the gene matches. CDR3: CASMGQLETGELFF. The CDR3 DNA sequence: TGTGCCAGCATGGGACAGCTTGAGACCGGGGAGCTGTTTTTT.

In its sample, this clone was seen once. This chain joins TRBV5-8 and TRBJ2-1; 7 nucleotides align to TRBD2. The CDR3 sequence is 16 residues long. Germline-derived CDR1 and CDR2 are SGHTS and YDEGEE. Trimming at V came to 5 bases and at J to 8 bases, leaving 16 bases not matched to a gene. The DNA for the CDR3 is TGTGCCAGCAGGAGGTTGTTGGCGGGACTAAGAGATGAGCAGTTCTTC. Amino acids: CASRRLLAGLRDEQFF.

The chain employs TRBV29-1 and TRBJ1-2, with 11 bases matching TRBD1. Losses at the gene ends were 7 bases for V and 4 bases for J; bases not matched to a gene: 20. Germline loops: CDR1 SQVTM, CDR2 ANQGSEA. This CDR3 is 18 amino acids long. The CDR3 DNA sequence: TGCAGCGCCCGACACAGGGGGACAGGGGGGCTCTCTAGCTATGGCTACACCTTC. Its protein is CSARHRGTGGLSSYGYTF.

In nucleotides, the CDR3 is TGCGCCAGTGAACGAGGGACAGGGTACGAGCAGTACTTC. Translating it yields CASERGTGYEQYF. The J gene is TRBJ2-7, the V gene TRBV10-2, with 9 bases fitting TRBD1. CDR1 WSHSY and CDR2 SAAADI come from the germline V gene. Unmatched junction bases numbered 7, after V lost 9 bases and J lost 4 bases. The CDR3 has 13 residues.

The chain uses TRBV5-1 and TRBJ1-3; 8 bases agree with TRBD1. The CDR3 covers 17 residues. V trimming: 4 bases; J trimming: 0 bases; junction bases outside the gene matches: 9. The germline V gene has CDR1 SGHRS and CDR2 YFSETQ. DNA for the CDR3: TGCGCCAGCAGCCTTGTCGCAGGGGGCAACTCTGGAAACACCATATATTTT. Amino acids: CASSLVAGGNSGNTIYF.

The chain is built from TRBV5-1 and TRBJ2-7, with D perhaps TRBD2 (6 bases). Germline V gene lookup returns CDR1 SGHRS and CDR2 YFSETQ. Trimming took 4 bases from V and 3 from J, leaving 11 bases between them. This CDR3 contains 13 residues. In DNA form, the CDR3 reads TGCGCCAGCAGCCCCCGGGACTTCTACGAGCAGTACTTC. This translates into CASSPRDFYEQYF.

This clone was detected a few times. This chain connects TRBV15 to TRBJ1-2; D call uncertain. Trimming shortened V by 0 bases and J by 5 bases, and 7 bases separated the two germline ends. CDR3 length equals 13 residues. Germline values: CDR1 LNHNV, CDR2 YYDKDF (reference sequence). The CDR3 reads CATSRDRSYGYTF. The CDR3 DNA sequence: TGTGCCACCAGCAGAGATAGATCGTATGGCTACACCTTC.

The chain employs TRBV30 and TRBJ2-7; D perhaps matches TRBD1 (5 bases). This CDR3 has 12 amino acids. Germline CDR1 is GTSNPN and CDR2 is SVGIG (reference sequence). In nucleotides, the CDR3 is TGTGCGGGGCAGGCGAACTCCTACGAGCAGTACTTC. Translated, it gives CAGQANSYEQYF.

The chain joins TRBV19 to TRBJ2-1, with 12 bases that match TRBD2. CDR1 and CDR2 (germline): LNHDA, SQIVND (reference sequence). CDR3 length: 15 amino acids. V was pared by 5 bases and J by 9 bases, with 8 bases of the junction left unmatched. The CDR3: CASSDRRLAGAEQFF. The CDR3 DNA is TGTGCCAGTAGTGACCGGCGACTAGCGGGAGCTGAGCAGTTCTTC.

The chain recombines TRBV4-2 with TRBJ1-2; D gene uncertain. CDR1 and CDR2 (germline): LGHNA, YNFKEQ. The CDR3 has 14 residues. V dropped 4 bases and J dropped 6 bases, with 15 bases sitting between them. The CDR3 coding sequence is TGTGCCAGCAGCCGGCGGACTCGGGATCATGGCTACACCTTC. Protein product: CASSRRTRDHGYTF.

The V and J genes are TRBV2 and TRBJ1-1, with 7 bases lining up with TRBD1. The CDR3 consists of 14 residues. The V segment lost 8 bases and the J segment 7 bases; nucleotides outside the gene matches: 13. CDR1 and CDR2 (germline): SNHLY, FYNNEI. Here the CDR3 DNA reads TGTGCCAGCTCAGATTCGACAGGGACCCGTGAAGCTTTCTTT. This encodes CASSDSTGTREAFF.

This chain links TRBV2 with TRBJ1-5; 9 bases fit TRBD1. The CDR3 runs to 14 residues. V lost 4 bases and J lost 2; bases outside the gene matches: 0. The germline CDR1 and CDR2 sequences are SNHLY and FYNNEI. The CDR3 loop reads CASSGTGGNQPQHF. CDR3 DNA sequence: TGTGCCAGCAGTGGGACAGGGGGCAATCAGCCCCAGCATTTT.